These 28 T cell receptor beta chains share one sample of origin, sequenced in a study of vaccination effects on CD4 cells after COVID-19. Prior to sequencing, the ViraFEST assay stimulated PBMC with viral peptide pools, which expanded the antigen-specific CD4+ T cells. Scientists isolated CD4+ T cells after a roughly 10-day culture period ended. Vaccinated recipients, who were negative for nucleocapsid antibodies, had no history of SARS-CoV-2 infection. For these TCRs, the target antigens are not known. Libraries were prepared by immunoSEQ multiplex PCR; TCRdb keeps only in-frame clonotypes and omits some of them. The sample carries fewer than 85,000 clones, more than 60% recorded once. The sequences come from CD4+ T cells from PBMCs cultured with SARS-CoV-2 spike peptides, collected before COVID-19 vaccination. Every receptor here comes from a human donor who received a COVID-19 vaccine.

The chain employs TRBV4-3 and TRBJ1-1; the D is unclear. Between the trimmed V and J ends, which lost 0 bases and 0 bases, there was a span of 11 bases. This CDR3 has 16 amino acids. CDR1 LGHNA and CDR2 YSLEER come from the germline V gene. The CDR3 DNA is TGCGCCAGCAGCCAAGATTTCGGCAGAGTGAACACTGAAGCTTTCTTT. Residues: CASSQDFGRVNTEAFF.

The chain has TRBV24-1 and TRBJ2-5; TRBD2 aligns across 8 bases. The CDR3 runs 17 residues. The germline V gene encodes CDR1 KGHDR and CDR2 SFDVKD. V shed 8 bases, J shed 5 bases, and the junction held 18 bases outside the gene matches. In nucleotides, the CDR3 is TGTGCCACCACAAACCGGGGGGGGGCCCCACCGTCCGAGACCCAGTACTTC. The encoded protein is CATTNRGGAPPSETQYF.

The CDR3 region is CASSFNSQETQYF. The CDR3 DNA reads TGCGCCAGCAGCTTTAACAGCCAAGAGACCCAGTACTTC. The genes are TRBV5-1 and TRBJ2-5; D unresolved. V lost 2 bases and J lost 1, with 6 bases in between. CDR3 length equals 13 residues. Germline assignment: CDR1 SGHRS and CDR2 YFSETQ.

The chain combines TRBV2 with TRBJ1-2; D is uncertain. Between the trimmed V and J ends, which lost 5 bases and 8 bases, there was a span of 12 bases. This CDR3 spans 12 amino acids. Germline V gene data show CDR1 as SNHLY and CDR2 as FYNNEI. The CDR3 spells CASSPWAKGYTF. CDR3 nucleotide sequence: TGTGCCAGCAGTCCCTGGGCGAAAGGCTACACCTTC. Supplemented by reference TRBV2 and TRBJ1-2, the full variable domain reads EPEVTQTPSHQVTQMGQEVILRCVPISNHLYFYWYRQILGQKVEFLVSFYNNEISEKSEIFDDQFSVERPDGSNFTLKIRSTKLEDSAMYFCASSPWAKGYTFGSGTRLTVV.

The V and J genes are TRBV7-9 and TRBJ1-1; TRBD1 aligns across 7 bases. Germline assignment: CDR1 SEHNR and CDR2 FQNEAQ (reference sequence). CDR3 size: 14 residues. Trimming took 3 bases from V and 4 from J; bases not matched to a gene: 5. The CDR3 region is CASSLVPGGTEAFF. For the CDR3, the DNA is TGTGCCAGCAGCTTGGTCCCAGGGGGCACTGAAGCTTTCTTT.

The rearrangement links TRBV29-1 to TRBJ2-2; 9 nucleotides align to TRBD1. The CDR3 has 18 amino acids. CDR1 SQVTM and CDR2 ANQGSEA come from the germline V gene. V lost 1 base and J lost 0; bases outside the gene matches: 9. CDR3 loop: CSVEGGLQGATNTGELFF. For the CDR3, the DNA is TGCAGCGTTGAAGGAGGACTACAGGGGGCTACGAACACCGGGGAGCTGTTTTTT.

V gene TRBV5-1 combines with J gene TRBJ2-5, with 8 bases aligning to TRBD2. The CDR3 has 13 residues. The J segment lost 4 bases and the V segment lost 4 bases, leaving 3 bases of the junction unmatched. The germline V gene has CDR1 SGHRS and CDR2 YFSETQ. The CDR3 region is CASSLRGGETQYF. CDR3 DNA sequence: TGCGCCAGCAGCCTACGGGGGGGAGAGACCCAGTACTTC.

The CDR3 spells CATSDLRRQGGLDTQYF. As DNA, the CDR3 is TGTGCCACCAGTGATTTGCGAAGACAGGGCGGATTAGATACGCAGTATTTT. V and J are TRBV24-1 and TRBJ2-3; 7 nucleotides line up with TRBD1. The CDR3 totals 17 residues. The junction had 10 bases not matched to a gene; V was cut back by 0 bases and J by 5 bases. The V gene's germline CDR1 is KGHDR and CDR2 SFDVKD.

The chain couples TRBV7-3 to TRBJ2-2, with 7 bases aligning to TRBD2. Per the germline V gene, CDR1 is SGHTA and CDR2 is FQGTGA. J was trimmed by 1 base and V by 2 bases; bases with no gene match: 4. The length of the CDR3 is 16 residues. The CDR3 here is CASSLDGRLNTGELFF. The CDR3 DNA is TGTGCCAGCAGCTTAGACGGGAGGTTGAACACCGGGGAGCTGTTTTTT.

This CDR3 reads CASNRRGGGANEQFF. The CDR3 DNA reads as TGTGCCAGCAACCGAAGGGGCGGGGGGGCGAATGAGCAGTTCTTC. This chain connects TRBV6-5 to TRBJ2-1, with 9 bases that match TRBD2. The junction had 11 bases not matched to a gene; V was cut back by 7 bases and J by 7 bases. Germline lookup yields CDR1 MNHEY and CDR2 SVGAGI. The CDR3 sequence is 15 residues long.

V usage is TRBV6-4 and J usage is TRBJ2-3; TRBD2 matches at 11 bases. The CDR3 is 16 residues long. Germline assignment: CDR1 MRHNA and CDR2 SNTAGT. J lost 1 base, V lost 8 bases, and 8 bases had no gene match. The CDR3 region has the DNA TGTGCCAGCTTAGCGGGGGGGCCAGGAGGCACAGATACGCAGTATTTT. The encoded protein is CASLAGGPGGTDTQYF.

This chain joins TRBV24-1 and TRBJ1-5; no reliable D call. In germline, CDR1 is KGHDR, CDR2 SFDVKD. The CDR3 length is 14 residues. The V gene lost 5 bases and the J gene lost 3 bases, with 10 bases spanning the gap. The CDR3 here is CATSGPGSNQPQHF. DNA of the CDR3: TGTGCCACCAGTGGGCCCGGATCCAATCAGCCCCAGCATTTT.

This sequence joins TRBV6-5 and TRBJ2-2; 9 bases agree with TRBD2. This CDR3 is 16 amino acids long. Germline V CDR1 and CDR2: MNHEY, SVGAGI. The V gene end was trimmed by 2 bases and the J gene end by 6 bases; junction bases not matched to a gene: 7. CDR3 coding DNA: TGTGCCAGCAGTTACGCGGGACTAGCTAGTTCCGGGGAGCTGTTTTTT. It encodes CASSYAGLASSGELFF.

In its sample, this clone was seen a few times. V and J are TRBV9 and TRBJ1-1, with no clear D. The germline gives CDR1 SGDLS, CDR2 YYNGEE. CDR3 length: 15 residues. With 0 bases removed from V and 7 bases from J, the gap between germline ends came to 16 bases. The chain's CDR3 is CASSVGLTDDNEAFF. Here the CDR3 DNA reads TGTGCCAGCAGCGTAGGTTTGACGGATGATAATGAAGCTTTCTTT.

The rearrangement uses TRBV6-6 and TRBJ2-7; D is undetermined. The CDR3 consists of 15 residues. V was shortened by 0 bases and J by 5 bases, with 14 bases between the two germline ends. Germline V CDR1 and CDR2: MNHNY, SVGAGI (reference sequence). The CDR3 sequence: CASSYSIVLGNEQYV. The CDR3, as DNA: TGTGCCAGCAGTTACTCGATCGTGTTGGGGAACGAGCAGTACGTC.

The rearrangement links TRBV2 to TRBJ2-3; D might be TRBD1 (5 bases). Germline V gene data show CDR1 as SNHLY and CDR2 as FYNNEI. The CDR3 is made up of 14 amino acids. Between the trimmed V and J ends, which lost 9 bases and 5 bases, there was a span of 18 bases. The CDR3, as DNA: TGTGCCAGTCAGGCAGAAGGGGCGGAAGATACGCAGTATTTT. As protein: CASQAEGAEDTQYF.

This clone was observed a single time. The chain combines TRBV27 with TRBJ1-6, with D uncertain. The CDR3 is 16 residues long. In germline, CDR1 is MNHEY, CDR2 SMNVEV (reference sequence). The V gene lost 5 bases and the J gene lost 10 bases, with 21 bases spanning the gap. The CDR3 is CASSLLFISGGSPLHF. In nucleotides, the CDR3 is TGTGCCAGCAGTCTTTTATTTATTTCTGGTGGATCACCCCTCCACTTT.

V usage is TRBV5-1 and J usage is TRBJ2-1; D unresolved. The V gene lost 0 bases and the J gene lost 0 bases, with 10 bases spanning the gap. The CDR3 consists of 16 residues. Germline-derived CDR1 and CDR2 are SGHRS and YFSETQ. CDR3: CASSLAAAASYNEQFF. In DNA, the CDR3 is TGCGCCAGCAGCTTGGCCGCGGCAGCCTCCTACAATGAGCAGTTCTTC. Together with reference TRBV5-1 and TRBJ2-1, the CDR3 gives the full variable domain: KAGVTQTPRYLIKTRGQQVTLSCSPISGHRSVSWYQQTPGQGLQFLFEYFSETQRNKGNFPGRFSGRQFSNSRSEMNVSTLELGDSALYLCASSLAAAASYNEQFFGPGTRLTVL.

The rearrangement links TRBV11-3 to TRBJ2-3; 9 nucleotides agree with TRBD2. The V and J ends lost 0 bases and 3 bases, in that order; junction bases with no gene match: 4. The CDR3 loop spans 16 amino acids. Germline assignment: CDR1 SGHNT and CDR2 YENEEA. DNA of the CDR3: TGTGCCAGCAGCTTAGATTTGAGCGGGGGGACAGATACGCAGTATTTT. Translating it yields CASSLDLSGGTDTQYF.

The rearrangement links TRBV5-4 to TRBJ2-5; perhaps TRBD1 as D (6 bases). The CDR3 contains 12 residues. Trimming took 0 bases from V and 7 from J, leaving 7 bases between them. Looked up from germline, CDR1 is SGHNT and CDR2 is YYREEE (reference sequence). CDR3 DNA sequence: TGTGCCAGCAGCTTGGTAGGGGGGACCCAGTACTTC. This gives the protein CASSLVGGTQYF.

The chain carries TRBV7-2 and TRBJ1-2; D ambiguous. In germline, CDR1 is SGHTA, CDR2 FQGNSA. Trimming took off 3 bases at V and 4 bases at J, with 9 bases between the two ends. CDR3 length: 13 residues. CDR3 region: CASSLSPIYGYTF. The CDR3 region has the DNA TGTGCCAGCAGCTTGTCACCTATCTATGGCTACACCTTC. Drawing the rest from reference TRBV7-2 and TRBJ1-2, the complete variable domain is GAGVSQSPSNKVTEKGKDVELRCDPISGHTALYWYRQSLGQGLEFLIYFQGNSAPDKSGLPSDRFSAERTGGSVSTLTIQRTQQEDSAVYLCASSLSPIYGYTFGSGTRLTVV.

The rearrangement links TRBV30 to TRBJ2-5; 9 bases line up with TRBD1. The length of the CDR3 is 15 residues. Germline CDR1 and CDR2: GTSNPN and SVGIG (reference sequence). V gave up 0 bases and J gave up 3 bases; unmatched junction bases: 5. The CDR3 sequence: CAWSVQTGGKETQYF. The CDR3, as DNA: TGTGCCTGGAGTGTCCAAACAGGGGGCAAAGAGACCCAGTACTTC.

The chain couples TRBV4-1 to TRBJ1-1, with a possible D match to TRBD1 (5 bases). There are 14 residues in the CDR3. Germline V gives CDR1 MGHRA, CDR2 YSYEKL. V was clipped by 0 bases and J by 4 bases, with 9 bases between them. CDR3 DNA: TGCGCCAGCAGCCAAGATCGGGGGAGCACTGAAGCTTTCTTT. Translating gives CASSQDRGSTEAFF.

V usage is TRBV30 and J usage is TRBJ2-3; TRBD1 is a possible D gene (7 bases). CDR1 GTSNPN and CDR2 SVGIG come from the germline V gene (reference sequence). Trimming shortened V by 3 bases and J by 6 bases, and 19 bases separated the two germline ends. This CDR3 has 15 residues. In nucleotides, the CDR3 is TGTGCCTGGAGATTTGACAGGGACTGGGCGGATACGCAGTATTTT. Its translation is CAWRFDRDWADTQYF.

This chain links TRBV9 with TRBJ1-5; D uncertain. Germline V gene data show CDR1 as SGDLS and CDR2 as YYNGEE. The V end lost 2 bases, the J end lost 6 bases, and 12 bases lay between the germline ends. The CDR3 is 14 residues long. CDR3: CASSVSGSGQPQHF. CDR3 in DNA: TGTGCCAGCAGCGTGTCTGGGTCTGGTCAGCCCCAGCATTTT.

This clone has a single count. Written as DNA, the CDR3 is TGTGCCTGGAGTCGGGGGGGGAACTACGAGCAGTACGTC. Its translation: CAWSRGGNYEQYV. V usage is TRBV30 and J usage is TRBJ2-7, with 8 bases identical to TRBD2. Per germline, CDR1 GTSNPN and CDR2 SVGIG (reference sequence). There are 13 residues in the CDR3. J lost 3 bases, V lost 2 bases, and 3 bases had no gene match.

This clone was counted once. The rearrangement joins TRBV4-1 to TRBJ2-1, with 7 bases lining up with TRBD2. Germline V gene data show CDR1 as MGHRA and CDR2 as YSYEKL. V was pared by 1 base and J by 10 bases, with 13 bases of the junction left unmatched. CDR3 length: 16 amino acids. CDR3 residues: CASSQGLTSPTAEQFF. The CDR3 DNA reads TGCGCCAGCAGCCAAGGTTTGACTAGCCCCACCGCCGAGCAGTTCTTC.

The CDR3 nucleotides read TGTGCCAGCAGTCGGACTAGCGGGGGGGAGGGCAATGAGCAGTTCTTC. Residues: CASSRTSGGEGNEQFF. This chain joins TRBV7-2 and TRBJ2-1; 15 bases line up with TRBD2. The CDR3 has 16 amino acids. Germline lookup yields CDR1 SGHTA and CDR2 FQGNSA. J was trimmed by 6 bases and V by 6 bases; bases with no gene match: 6.